What follows are 3 T cell receptor beta chains derived from one specimen sequenced in a study of shared clonotypes between healthy human individuals. The protocol was immunoSEQ multiplex PCR, while the TCRdb copy is restricted to in-frame clones and leaves out a portion. The table includes hundreds of thousands of clones, 60% to 75% detected once. Sequenced sample: memory CD4+ T cells sorted from blood. Subset specified: CD45RA-negative fraction. These receptors came from a woman aged 25 to 45 in good health.

The gene calls are TRBV27 and TRBJ2-3, with D perhaps matching TRBD1 (5 bases). The CDR3 spans 15 residues. The germline CDR1 and CDR2 sequences are MNHEY and SMNVEV (reference sequence). V was cut by 3 bases and J by 7 bases, with 17 bases left in between. For the CDR3, the DNA is TGTGCCAGCAGTTTGAGGCCCAAGGGGTCTTATACGCAGTATTTT. Amino acid sequence: CASSLRPKGSYTQYF.

V gene TRBV2 combines with J gene TRBJ1-1, with 11 bases that match TRBD1. Germline V gene lookup returns CDR1 SNHLY and CDR2 FYNNEI. V was clipped by 6 bases and J by 5 bases; unmatched bases: 11. CDR3 length: 16 amino acids. CDR3 sequence (DNA): TGTGCCAGCAGGCCTTTACCCGGACAGGGGGCGACTGAAGCTTTCTTT. Translated, it gives CASRPLPGQGATEAFF.

This chain connects TRBV28 to TRBJ1-4, with unresolved D. The CDR3 is 11 amino acids. V was trimmed by 6 bases and J by 5 bases, leaving 4 bases between them. Germline V gene data show CDR1 as MDHEN and CDR2 as SYDVKM. This CDR3 is CASRDNEKLFF. The CDR3 region has the DNA TGTGCCAGCAGGGACAATGAAAAACTGTTTTTT.